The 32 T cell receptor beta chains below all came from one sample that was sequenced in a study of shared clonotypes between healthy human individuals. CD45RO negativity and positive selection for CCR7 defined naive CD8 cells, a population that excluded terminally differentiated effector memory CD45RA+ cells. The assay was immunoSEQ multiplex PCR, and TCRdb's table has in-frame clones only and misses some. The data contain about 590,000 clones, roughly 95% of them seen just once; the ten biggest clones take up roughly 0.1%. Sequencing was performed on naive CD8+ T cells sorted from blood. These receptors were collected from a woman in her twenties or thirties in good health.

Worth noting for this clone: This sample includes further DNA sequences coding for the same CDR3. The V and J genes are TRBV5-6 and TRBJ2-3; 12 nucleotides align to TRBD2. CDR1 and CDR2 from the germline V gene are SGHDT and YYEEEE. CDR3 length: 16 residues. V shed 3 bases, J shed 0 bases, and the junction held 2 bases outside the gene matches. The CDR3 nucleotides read TGTGCCAGCAGCTGGGGACTAGCGGGTAGCACAGATACGCAGTATTTT. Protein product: CASSWGLAGSTDTQYF.

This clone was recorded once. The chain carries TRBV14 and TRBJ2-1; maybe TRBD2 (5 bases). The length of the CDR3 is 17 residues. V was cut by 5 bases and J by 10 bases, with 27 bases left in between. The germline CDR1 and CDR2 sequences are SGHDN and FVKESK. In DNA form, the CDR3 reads TGTGCCAGCAGCAACCGGAAGGCGTTCGACTATCCACACGAGCAGTTCTTC. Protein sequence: CASSNRKAFDYPHEQFF. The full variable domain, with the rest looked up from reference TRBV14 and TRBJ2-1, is EAGVTQFPSHSVIEKGQTVTLRCDPISGHDNLYWYRRVMGKEIKFLLHFVKESKQDESGMPNNRFLAERTGGTYSTLKVQPAELEDSGVYFCASSNRKAFDYPHEQFFGPGTRLTVL.

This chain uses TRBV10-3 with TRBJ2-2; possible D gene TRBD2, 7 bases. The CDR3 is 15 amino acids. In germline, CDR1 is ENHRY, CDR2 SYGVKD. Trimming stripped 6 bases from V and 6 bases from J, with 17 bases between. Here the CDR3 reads CAIRRPAGGPGELFF. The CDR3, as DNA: TGTGCCATCAGGAGGCCCGCCGGGGGGCCCGGGGAGCTGTTTTTT.

The DNA for the CDR3 is TGCGCCAGCAGCCGAGGGCCAGGCCGCGGCTACACCTTC. Translated: CASSRGPGRGYTF. V is TRBV4-1 and J is TRBJ1-2; D unclear. The ends were cut back, 4 bases at V and 8 bases at J, with 14 bases in the middle. CDR3 size: 13 residues. Germline lookup yields CDR1 MGHRA and CDR2 YSYEKL.

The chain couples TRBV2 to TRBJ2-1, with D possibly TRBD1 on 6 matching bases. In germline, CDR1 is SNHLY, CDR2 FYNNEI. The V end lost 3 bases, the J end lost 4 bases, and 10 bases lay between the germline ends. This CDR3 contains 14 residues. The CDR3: CASSEKDSYNEQFF. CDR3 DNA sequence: TGTGCCAGCAGTGAGAAGGACAGTTACAATGAGCAGTTCTTC.

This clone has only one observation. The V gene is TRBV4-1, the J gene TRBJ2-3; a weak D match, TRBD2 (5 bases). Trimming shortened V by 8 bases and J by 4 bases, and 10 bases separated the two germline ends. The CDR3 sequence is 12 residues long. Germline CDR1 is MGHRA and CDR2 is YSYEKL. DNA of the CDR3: TGCGCCAGCCACGGGGTGTCAGATACGCAGTATTTT. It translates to CASHGVSDTQYF.

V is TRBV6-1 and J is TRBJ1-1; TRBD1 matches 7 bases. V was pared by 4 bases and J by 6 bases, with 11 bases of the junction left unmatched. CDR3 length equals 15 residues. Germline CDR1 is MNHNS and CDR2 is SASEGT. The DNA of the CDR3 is TGTGCCAGCAGTGGGACAGGTGGCCAAAGGGCTGAAGCTTTCTTT. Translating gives CASSGTGGQRAEAFF.

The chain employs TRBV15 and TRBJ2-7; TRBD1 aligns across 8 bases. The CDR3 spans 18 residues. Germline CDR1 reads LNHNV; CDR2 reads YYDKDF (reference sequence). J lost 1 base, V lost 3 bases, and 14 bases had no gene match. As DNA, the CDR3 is TGTGCCACCAGCAGCACCAGGCTACCGGGACAGGCTTCCTACGAGCAGTACTTC. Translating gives CATSSTRLPGQASYEQYF.

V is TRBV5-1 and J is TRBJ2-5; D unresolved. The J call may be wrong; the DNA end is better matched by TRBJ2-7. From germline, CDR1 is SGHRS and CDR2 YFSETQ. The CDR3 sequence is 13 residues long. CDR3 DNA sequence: TGCGCCAGCAGCTTGGAACGGGCCTACGAGCAGTACTTC. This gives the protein CASSLERAYEQYF.

CDR3 sequence (DNA): TGTGCCAGTAGGTGGAACACTAGCGGGAGCGGGGAGACCCAGTACTTC. Residues: CASRWNTSGSGETQYF. J is TRBJ2-5 and V is TRBV21-1; TRBD2 was called by the table and not checked on the DNA. TRBV21-1 is designated a pseudogene. This CDR3 region has 16 residues.

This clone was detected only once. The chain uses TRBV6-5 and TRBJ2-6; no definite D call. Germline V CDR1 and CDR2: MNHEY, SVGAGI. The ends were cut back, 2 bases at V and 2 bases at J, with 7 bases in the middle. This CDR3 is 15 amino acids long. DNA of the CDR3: TGTGCCAGCAGTTACATGGATGCTGGGGCCAACGTCCTGACTTTC. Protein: CASSYMDAGANVLTF.

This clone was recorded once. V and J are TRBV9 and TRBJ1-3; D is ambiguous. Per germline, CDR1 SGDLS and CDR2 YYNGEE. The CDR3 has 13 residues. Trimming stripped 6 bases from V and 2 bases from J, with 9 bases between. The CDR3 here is CASTGSAGNTIYF. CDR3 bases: TGTGCCAGCACTGGGAGCGCTGGAAACACCATATATTTT.

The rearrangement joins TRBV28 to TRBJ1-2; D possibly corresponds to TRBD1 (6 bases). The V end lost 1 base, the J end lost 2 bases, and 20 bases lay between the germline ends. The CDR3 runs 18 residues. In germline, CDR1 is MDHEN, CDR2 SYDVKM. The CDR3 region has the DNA TGTGCCAGCAGTTTATCGGTTGTAGGGGGGCCCGGGAACTATGGCTACACCTTC. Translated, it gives CASSLSVVGGPGNYGYTF.

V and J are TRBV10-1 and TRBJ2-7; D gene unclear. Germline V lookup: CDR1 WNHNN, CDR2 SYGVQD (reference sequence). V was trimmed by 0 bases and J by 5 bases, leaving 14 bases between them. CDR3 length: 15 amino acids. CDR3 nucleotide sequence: TGCGCCAGCAGTGAGTCTGGGCAGCCCTTAAACGAGCAGTACTTC. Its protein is CASSESGQPLNEQYF.

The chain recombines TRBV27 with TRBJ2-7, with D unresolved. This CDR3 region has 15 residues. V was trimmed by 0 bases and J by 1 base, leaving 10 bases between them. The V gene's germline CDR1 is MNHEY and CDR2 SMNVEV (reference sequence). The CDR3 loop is CASSLSVGISYEQYF. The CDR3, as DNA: TGTGCCAGCAGTTTATCTGTGGGAATTTCCTACGAGCAGTACTTC.

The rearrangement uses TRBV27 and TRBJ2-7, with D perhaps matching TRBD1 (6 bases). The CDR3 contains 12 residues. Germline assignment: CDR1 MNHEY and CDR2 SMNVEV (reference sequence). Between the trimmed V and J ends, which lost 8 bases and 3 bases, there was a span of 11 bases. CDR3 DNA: TGTGCCAGCCCGGACAGCCTCTACGAGCAGTACTTC. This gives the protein CASPDSLYEQYF.

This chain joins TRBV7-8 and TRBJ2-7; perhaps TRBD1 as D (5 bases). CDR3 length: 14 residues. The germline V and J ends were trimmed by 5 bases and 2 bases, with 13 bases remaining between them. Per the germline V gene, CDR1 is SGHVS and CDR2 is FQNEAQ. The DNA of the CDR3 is TGTGCCAGCAGCCCGGACATCGCTGCCTACGAGCAGTACTTC. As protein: CASSPDIAAYEQYF.

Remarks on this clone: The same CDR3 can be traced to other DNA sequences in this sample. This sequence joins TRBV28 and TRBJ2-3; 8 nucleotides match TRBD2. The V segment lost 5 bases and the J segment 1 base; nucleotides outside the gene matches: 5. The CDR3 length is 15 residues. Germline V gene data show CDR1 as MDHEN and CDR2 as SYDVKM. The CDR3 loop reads CASSLGTRGTDTQYF. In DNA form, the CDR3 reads TGTGCCAGCAGTCTGGGGACTAGGGGCACAGATACGCAGTATTTT.

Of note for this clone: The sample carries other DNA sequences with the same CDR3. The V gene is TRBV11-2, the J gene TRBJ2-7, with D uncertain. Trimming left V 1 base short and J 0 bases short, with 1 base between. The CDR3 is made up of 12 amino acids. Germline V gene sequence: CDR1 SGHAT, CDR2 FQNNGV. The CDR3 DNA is TGTGCCAGCAGCTTAGCCTCCTACGAGCAGTACTTC. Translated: CASSLASYEQYF.

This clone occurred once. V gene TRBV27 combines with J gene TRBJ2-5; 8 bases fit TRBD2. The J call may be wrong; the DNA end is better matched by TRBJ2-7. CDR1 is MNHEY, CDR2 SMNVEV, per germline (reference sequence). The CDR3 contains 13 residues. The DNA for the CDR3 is TGTGCCAGCAGTCCGGGACTAGATTACGAGCAGTACTTC. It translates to CASSPGLDYEQYF.

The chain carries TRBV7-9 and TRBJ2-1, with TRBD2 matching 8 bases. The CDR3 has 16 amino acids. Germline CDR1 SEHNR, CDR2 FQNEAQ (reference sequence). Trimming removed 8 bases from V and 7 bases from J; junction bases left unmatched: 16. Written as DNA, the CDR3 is TGTGCCAGCTTAGGGATGCGGGAGGCGCCGGGTAATGAGCAGTTCTTC. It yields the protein CASLGMREAPGNEQFF.

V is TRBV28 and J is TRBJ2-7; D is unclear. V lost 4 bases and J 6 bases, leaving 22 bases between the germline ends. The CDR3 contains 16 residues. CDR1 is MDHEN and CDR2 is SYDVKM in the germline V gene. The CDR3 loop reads CASSSRRSVYPPEQYF. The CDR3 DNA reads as TGTGCCAGCAGTTCCCGCCGCAGCGTCTACCCACCCGAGCAGTACTTC.

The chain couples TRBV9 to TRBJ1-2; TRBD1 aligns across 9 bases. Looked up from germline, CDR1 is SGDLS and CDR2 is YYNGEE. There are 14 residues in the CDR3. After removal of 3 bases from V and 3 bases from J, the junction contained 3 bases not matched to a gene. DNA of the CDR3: TGTGCCAGCAGCGCGAGGACAGGGGACTATGGCTACACCTTC. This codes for CASSARTGDYGYTF.

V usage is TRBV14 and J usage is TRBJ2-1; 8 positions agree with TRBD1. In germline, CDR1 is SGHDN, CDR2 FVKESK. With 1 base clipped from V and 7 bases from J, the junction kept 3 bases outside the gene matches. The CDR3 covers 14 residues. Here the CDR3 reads CASSQGTGRNEQFF. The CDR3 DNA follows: TGTGCCAGCAGCCAAGGGACAGGGAGGAATGAGCAGTTCTTC.

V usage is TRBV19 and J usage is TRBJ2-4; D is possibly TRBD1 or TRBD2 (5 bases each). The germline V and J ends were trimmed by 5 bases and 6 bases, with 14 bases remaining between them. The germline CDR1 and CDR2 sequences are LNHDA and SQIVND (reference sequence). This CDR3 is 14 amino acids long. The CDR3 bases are TGTGCCAGTAGTGGGGGAGTGGCTGGAAACATTCAGTACTTC. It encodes CASSGGVAGNIQYF.

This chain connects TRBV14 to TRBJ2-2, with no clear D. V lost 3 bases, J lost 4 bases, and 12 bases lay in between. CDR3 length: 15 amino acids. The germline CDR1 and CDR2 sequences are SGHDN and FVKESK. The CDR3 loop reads CASSQLAGTTGELFF. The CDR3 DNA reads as TGTGCCAGCAGCCAGCTCGCCGGAACCACCGGGGAGCTGTTTTTT.

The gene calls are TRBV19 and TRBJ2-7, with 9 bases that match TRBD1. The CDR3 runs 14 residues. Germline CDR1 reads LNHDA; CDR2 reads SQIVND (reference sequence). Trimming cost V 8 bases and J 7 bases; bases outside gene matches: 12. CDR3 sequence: CASRGSETGGEQYF. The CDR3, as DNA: TGTGCCAGTCGGGGATCGGAGACAGGGGGGGAGCAGTACTTC.

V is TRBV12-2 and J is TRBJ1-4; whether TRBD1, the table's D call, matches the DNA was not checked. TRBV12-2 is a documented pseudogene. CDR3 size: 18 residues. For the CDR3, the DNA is TGTGCAAGTCGCTTAAACGGGACAGGGGGCAGATCTAATGAAAAACTGTTTTTT. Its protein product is CASRLNGTGGRSNEKLFF.

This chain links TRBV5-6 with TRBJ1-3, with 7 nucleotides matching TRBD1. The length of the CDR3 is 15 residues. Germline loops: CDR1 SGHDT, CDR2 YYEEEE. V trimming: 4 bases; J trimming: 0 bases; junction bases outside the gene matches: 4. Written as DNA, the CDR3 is TGTGCCAGCAGCCAGGGGGATAGCTCTGGAAACACCATATATTTT. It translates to CASSQGDSSGNTIYF.

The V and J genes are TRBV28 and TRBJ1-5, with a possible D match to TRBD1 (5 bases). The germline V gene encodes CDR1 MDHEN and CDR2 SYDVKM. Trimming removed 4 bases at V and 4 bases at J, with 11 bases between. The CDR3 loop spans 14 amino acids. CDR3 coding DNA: TGTGCCAGCAGTTACAGGTTACTTAATCAGCCCCAGCATTTT. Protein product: CASSYRLLNQPQHF. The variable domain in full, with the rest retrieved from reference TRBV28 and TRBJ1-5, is DVKVTQSSRYLVKRTGEKVFLECVQDMDHENMFWYRQDPGLGLRLIYFSYDVKMKEKGDIPEGYSVSREKKERFSLILESASTNQTSMYLCASSYRLLNQPQHFGDGTRLSIL.

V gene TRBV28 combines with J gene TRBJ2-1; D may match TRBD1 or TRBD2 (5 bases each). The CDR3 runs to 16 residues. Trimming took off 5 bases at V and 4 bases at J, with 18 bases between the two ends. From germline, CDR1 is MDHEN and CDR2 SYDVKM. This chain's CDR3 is CASSITLGANYNEQFF. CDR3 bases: TGTGCCAGCAGTATTACCCTCGGGGCCAATTACAATGAGCAGTTCTTC.

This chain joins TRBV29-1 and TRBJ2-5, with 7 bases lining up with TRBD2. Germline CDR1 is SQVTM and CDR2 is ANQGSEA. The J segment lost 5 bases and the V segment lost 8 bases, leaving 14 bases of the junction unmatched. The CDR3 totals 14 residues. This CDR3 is CSLWLAGDGETQYF. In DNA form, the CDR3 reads TGCAGCCTATGGCTGGCGGGAGATGGGGAGACCCAGTACTTC.